These 14 T cell receptor beta chains came from one sample sequenced in a study of blood T cell repertoires in COVID-19. TCRdb keeps only in-frame clones here, not all; method: immunoSEQ multiplex PCR. The table includes 210,000 or so clones, nearly 90% detected once. Sequencing was done on a sample of peripheral blood. These receptors originate from a woman aged 18 to 35 who had recovered from COVID-19.

The gene calls are TRBV4-3 and TRBJ2-1; 7 nucleotides align to TRBD2. The CDR3 spans 17 residues. Germline CDR1 LGHNA, CDR2 YSLEER. J gave up 8 bases and V 0 bases, and 13 bases lay outside the gene matches. This CDR3 is CASSQDLSGEVGDEQFF. The CDR3 DNA reads as TGCGCCAGCAGCCAAGATTTAAGCGGGGAAGTTGGGGATGAGCAGTTCTTC.

V is TRBV6-5 and J is TRBJ2-7; 7 nucleotides line up with TRBD1. Trimming cost V 6 bases and J 1 base; bases outside gene matches: 9. Germline CDR1 reads MNHEY; CDR2 reads SVGAGI. The CDR3 has 15 residues. The CDR3 protein is CASSRPGQRSYEQYF. DNA for the CDR3: TGTGCCAGCAGCCGCCCGGGACAGCGGTCCTACGAGCAGTACTTC.

The gene calls are TRBV6-2 or TRBV6-3 and TRBJ1-2; the D gene is possibly TRBD1 (5 bases). Trimming stripped 4 bases from V and 4 bases from J, with 13 bases between. The germline gives CDR1 MNHEY, CDR2 SVGEGT. The CDR3 runs 14 residues. CDR3 protein: CASSSLRGSYGYTF. CDR3 bases: TGTGCCAGCAGTTCCCTACGGGGGAGCTATGGCTACACCTTC.

V is TRBV25-1 and J is TRBJ2-1; 7 nucleotides match TRBD2. The length of the CDR3 is 16 residues. Germline V gene data show CDR1 as MGHDK and CDR2 as SYGVNS. The ends lost 6 bases at V and 7 bases at J; junction bases unmatched: 15. The CDR3, as DNA: TGTGCCAGCAGCAGTAGTGTGACTAGCACCCTAAATGAGCAGTTCTTC. Its protein product is CASSSSVTSTLNEQFF.

The chain employs TRBV29-1 and TRBJ2-1, with TRBD1 as a possible D gene (5 bases). The CDR3 extends over 13 amino acids. In germline, CDR1 is SQVTM, CDR2 ANQGSEA. Trimming pared 4 bases from V and 5 bases from J, leaving 12 bases between. CDR3 residues: CSVVRQGNNEQFF. The DNA of the CDR3 is TGCAGCGTTGTACGCCAGGGTAACAATGAGCAGTTCTTC.

The chain uses TRBV7-2 and TRBJ2-2; 13 bases map to TRBD2. CDR1 and CDR2 from the germline V gene are SGHTA and FQGNSA. The ends lost 5 bases at V and 5 bases at J; junction bases unmatched: 8. This CDR3 contains 17 residues. CDR3 protein: CASSPLAGGLVTGELFF. CDR3 sequence (DNA): TGTGCCAGCAGCCCACTAGCGGGAGGGCTGGTAACCGGGGAGCTGTTTTTT.

This clone was found once. The rearrangement links TRBV9 to TRBJ1-3; no definite D call. Trimming cost V 4 bases and J 0 bases, with 20 bases left between them. The CDR3 consists of 18 residues. Germline CDR1 reads SGDLS; CDR2 reads YYNGEE. CDR3 in DNA: TGTGCCAGCAGCCCAGAGGCGGGTTTGGCAATCTCTGGAAACACCATATATTTT. Amino acids: CASSPEAGLAISGNTIYF. Complete variable domain (other parts from reference TRBV9 and TRBJ1-3): DSGVTQTPKHLITATGQRVTLRCSPRSGDLSVYWYQQSLDQGLQFLIQYYNGEERAKGNILERFSAQQFPDLHSELNLSSLELGDSALYFCASSPEAGLAISGNTIYFGEGSWLTVV.

The V and J genes are TRBV5-1 and TRBJ2-3; 7 bases line up with TRBD2. Germline assignment: CDR1 SGHRS and CDR2 YFSETQ. The CDR3 runs to 14 residues. V shed 5 bases, J shed 2 bases, and the junction held 5 bases outside the gene matches. The CDR3: CASSPSGTTDTQYF. The CDR3 nucleotides read TGCGCCAGCAGTCCGAGCGGGACCACAGATACGCAGTATTTT.

The chain recombines TRBV27 with TRBJ2-7, with TRBD1 matching over 9 bases. Germline V CDR1 and CDR2: MNHEY, SMNVEV (reference sequence). J gave up 4 bases and V 8 bases, and 12 bases lay outside the gene matches. The CDR3 has 15 residues. CDR3 loop: CASGPGTGSVYEQYF. The CDR3 DNA follows: TGTGCCAGCGGCCCCGGGACAGGGAGTGTATACGAGCAGTACTTC.

The J gene is TRBJ2-5, the V gene TRBV6-5; the D is unclear. Trimming removed 5 bases from V and 5 bases from J, with 12 bases in between. The CDR3 has 13 amino acids. The V gene's germline CDR1 is MNHEY and CDR2 SVGAGI. CDR3 region: CASSTPTVETQYF. The CDR3, as DNA: TGTGCCAGCAGTACCCCTACGGTGGAGACCCAGTACTTC.

V and J are TRBV28 and TRBJ2-1; 7 nucleotides match TRBD2. The CDR3 loop spans 17 amino acids. Germline CDR1 MDHEN, CDR2 SYDVKM. Trimming at V came to 2 bases and at J to 1 base, leaving 8 bases not matched to a gene. CDR3 residues: CASSLLGSGTSYNEQFF. The CDR3 nucleotides read TGTGCCAGCAGTTTACTTGGCAGCGGGACGTCCTACAATGAGCAGTTCTTC.

The J gene is TRBJ2-1, the V gene TRBV2; D not certain. Germline V gene sequence: CDR1 SNHLY, CDR2 FYNNEI. V was clipped by 6 bases and J by 7 bases, with 4 bases between them. This CDR3 is built from 10 residues. CDR3 amino acids: CASSVNEQFF. The CDR3 bases are TGTGCCAGCAGCGTAAATGAGCAGTTCTTC.

DNA for the CDR3: TGTGCCAGCAGCAAAAAACCGGAGTGGACTGAAGCTTTCTTT. Its protein product is CASSKKPEWTEAFF. The chain employs TRBV21-1 and TRBJ1-1. TRBV21-1 is assigned pseudogene status. The CDR3 runs to 14 residues.

V usage is TRBV5-5 and J usage is TRBJ1-1; D not certain. V lost 0 bases, J lost 7 bases, and 4 bases lay in between. The V gene's germline CDR1 is SGHKS and CDR2 YYEKEE (reference sequence). This CDR3 comprises 11 residues. CDR3 sequence (DNA): TGTGCCAGCAGCTTGGGAGGTGAAGCTTTCTTT. It is translated as CASSLGGEAFF.